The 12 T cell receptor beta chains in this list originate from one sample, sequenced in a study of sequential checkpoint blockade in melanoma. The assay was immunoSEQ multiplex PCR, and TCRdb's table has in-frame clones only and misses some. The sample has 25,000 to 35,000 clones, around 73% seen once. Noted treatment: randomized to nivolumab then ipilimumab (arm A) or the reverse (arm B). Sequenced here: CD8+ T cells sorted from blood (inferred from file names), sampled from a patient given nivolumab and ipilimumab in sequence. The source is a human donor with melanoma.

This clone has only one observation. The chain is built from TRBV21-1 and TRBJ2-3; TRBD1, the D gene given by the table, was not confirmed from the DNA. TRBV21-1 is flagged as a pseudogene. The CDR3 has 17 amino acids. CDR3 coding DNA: TGTGCCAGCAGCCTAACGAGCCGGGACAGGGGGACAGATACGCAGTATTTT. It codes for CASSLTSRDRGTDTQYF.

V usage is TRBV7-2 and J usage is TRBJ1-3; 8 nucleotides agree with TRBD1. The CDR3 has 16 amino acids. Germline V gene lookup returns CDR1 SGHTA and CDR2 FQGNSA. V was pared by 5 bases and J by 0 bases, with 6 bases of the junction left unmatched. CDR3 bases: TGTGCCAGCAGCCCGGGACAGGAGTCCTCTGGAAACACCATATATTTT. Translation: CASSPGQESSGNTIYF.

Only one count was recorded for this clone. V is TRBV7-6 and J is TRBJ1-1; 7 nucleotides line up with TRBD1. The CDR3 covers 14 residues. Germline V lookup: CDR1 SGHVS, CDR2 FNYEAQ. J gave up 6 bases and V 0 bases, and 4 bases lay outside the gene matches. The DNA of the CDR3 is TGTGCCAGCAGCTTAGCAGGGGGCGACGCTGAAGCTTTCTTT. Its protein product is CASSLAGGDAEAFF. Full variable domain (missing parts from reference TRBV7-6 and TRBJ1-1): GAGVSQSPRYKVTKRGQDVALRCDPISGHVSLYWYRQALGQGPEFLTYFNYEAQQDKSGLPNDRFSAERPEGSISTLTIQRTEQRDSAMYRCASSLAGGDAEAFFGQGTRLTVV.

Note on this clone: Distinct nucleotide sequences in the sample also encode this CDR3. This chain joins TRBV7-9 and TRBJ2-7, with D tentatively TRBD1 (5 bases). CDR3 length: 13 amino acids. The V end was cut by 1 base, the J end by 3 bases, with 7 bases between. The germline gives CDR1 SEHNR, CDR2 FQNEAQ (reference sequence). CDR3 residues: CASSLGGLYEQYF. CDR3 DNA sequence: TGTGCCAGCAGCTTAGGGGGCCTCTACGAGCAGTACTTC.

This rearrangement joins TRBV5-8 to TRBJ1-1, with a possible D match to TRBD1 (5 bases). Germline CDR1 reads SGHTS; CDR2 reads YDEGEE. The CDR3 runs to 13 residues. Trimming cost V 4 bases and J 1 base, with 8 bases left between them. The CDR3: CASSPTGNTEAFF. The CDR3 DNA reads TGTGCCAGCAGCCCTACAGGGAACACTGAAGCTTTCTTT.

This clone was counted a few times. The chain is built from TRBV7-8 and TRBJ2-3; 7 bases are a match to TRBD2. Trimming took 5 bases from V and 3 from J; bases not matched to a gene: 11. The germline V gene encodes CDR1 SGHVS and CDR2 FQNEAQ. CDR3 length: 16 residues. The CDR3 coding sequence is TGTGCCAGCAGCGATACCGGGACTATAACAACAGATACGCAGTATTTT. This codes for CASSDTGTITTDTQYF. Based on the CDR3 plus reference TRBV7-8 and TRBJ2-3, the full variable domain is GAGVSQSPRYKVAKRGQDVALRCDPISGHVSLFWYQQALGQGPEFLTYFQNEAQLDKSGLPSDRFFAERPEGSVSTLKIQRTQQEDSAVYLCASSDTGTITTDTQYFGPGTRLTVL.

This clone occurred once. CDR3 in amino acids: CASSNFGQGVTNEKLFF. The DNA of the CDR3 is TGTGCCAGCAGCAATTTCGGACAGGGAGTAACTAATGAAAAACTGTTTTTT. The rearrangement joins TRBV5-4 to TRBJ1-4, with 8 bases identical to TRBD1. Germline V gene data show CDR1 as SGHNT and CDR2 as YYREEE (reference sequence). CDR3 length: 17 amino acids. V lost 4 bases to trimming and J lost 1 base; unmatched junction nucleotides: 9.

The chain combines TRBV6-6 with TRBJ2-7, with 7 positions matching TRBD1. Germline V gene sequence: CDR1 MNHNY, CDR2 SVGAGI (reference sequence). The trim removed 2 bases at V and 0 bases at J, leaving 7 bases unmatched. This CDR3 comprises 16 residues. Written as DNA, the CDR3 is TGTGCCAGCAGTTACACCGACAGGGTGAGCTCCTACGAGCAGTACTTC. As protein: CASSYTDRVSSYEQYF.

CDR3 bases: TGTGCCAGCAGCCAGACAACTAGGGGGTACAGAGAGCAGTTCTTC. Encoded protein: CASSQTTRGYREQFF. The gene calls are TRBV9 and TRBJ2-1, with D maybe TRBD1 (6 bases). Germline V gene sequence: CDR1 SGDLS, CDR2 YYNGEE. The V end lost 4 bases, the J end lost 10 bases, and 21 bases lay between the germline ends. The CDR3 covers 15 residues.

CDR3 bases: TGTGCCAGCAGTGAGTTTCAGGTCGACGGGATACCGGAAGCTTTCTTT. Its translation is CASSEFQVDGIPEAFF. The chain carries TRBV6-1 and TRBJ1-1; D not certain. CDR3 size: 16 residues. CDR1 MNHNS and CDR2 SASEGT come from the germline V gene. Between the trimmed V and J ends, which lost 3 bases and 8 bases, there was a span of 22 bases.

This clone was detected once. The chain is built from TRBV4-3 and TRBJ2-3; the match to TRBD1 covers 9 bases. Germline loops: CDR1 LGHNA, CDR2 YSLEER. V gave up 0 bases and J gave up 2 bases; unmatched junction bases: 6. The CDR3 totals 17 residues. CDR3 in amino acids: CASSQDWGQGITDTQYF. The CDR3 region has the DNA TGCGCCAGCAGCCAAGATTGGGGACAGGGAATCACAGATACGCAGTATTTT.

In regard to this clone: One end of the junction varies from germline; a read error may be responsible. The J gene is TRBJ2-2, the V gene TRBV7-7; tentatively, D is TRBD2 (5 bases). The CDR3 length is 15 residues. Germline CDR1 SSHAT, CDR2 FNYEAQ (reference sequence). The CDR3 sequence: CASSPEIGRAGELFF. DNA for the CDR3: TGTGCTAGCAGCCCCGAGATAGGGCGGGCCGGGGAGCTGTTTTTT.